This T cell receptor beta chain emerged from a study of a mutant IDH1 vaccine in newly diagnosed glioma. On the study more broadly: Previous treatment comprised radiotherapy, temozolomide, or both, mostly both. Broader study findings: It seemed that pseudoprogression was not linked to changes in the top peripheral T cell clonotypes. Vaccination elicited immune responses in 93.3% of patients.

Trimming took 8 bases from V and 0 from J; bases not matched to a gene: 2. The CDR3 contains 13 residues. CDR1 GTSNPN and CDR2 SVGIG come from the germline V gene (reference sequence). Of note for this clone: Its antigen is not identified.

Libraries were prepared by immunoSEQ multiplex PCR; TCRdb keeps only in-frame clonotypes and omits some of them. The sample yields about 38,000 clones, more than 80% seen once. Documented time point: week 23, last vaccination. Every vaccination contained 300 ug of the mutant IDH1 20-mer peptide and was paired with topical imiquimod. This TCR was recovered from a man aged 35 to 55 with glioma. Sample: PBMCs, taken from a glioma patient whose treatment included an IDH1 peptide vaccine. The gene calls are TRBV30 and TRBJ2-1; 9 nucleotides match TRBD2. The CDR3 coding sequence is TGTGCCCAGCGGGGGGACTCCTACAATGAGCAGTTCTTC. This codes for CAQRGDSYNEQFF. The entire variable domain, with the rest obtained from reference TRBV30 and TRBJ2-1, is as follows: SQTIHQWPATLVQPVGSPLSLECTVEGTSNPNLYWYRQAAGRGLQLLFYSVGIGQISSEVPQNLSASRPQDRQFILSSKKLLLSDSGFYLCAQRGDSYNEQFFGPGTRLTVL.